These 16 T cell receptor beta chains were all obtained from the same sample, sequenced in a study of blood T cell repertoires in COVID-19. Measured with immunoSEQ multiplex PCR; TCRdb has only the in-frame clones, and not every one. The data show 150,000 to 200,000 clones, approximately 88% seen once. The sequenced sample was peripheral blood. The receptors were sampled from a man aged 55-75 years with acute or convalescent COVID-19.

Here the CDR3 DNA reads TGTGCCTGGAGTGAAGGCGGGGATGCAGATACGCAGTATTTT. Encoded protein: CAWSEGGDADTQYF. The rearrangement uses TRBV30 and TRBJ2-3; perhaps TRBD2 as D (6 bases). Per germline, CDR1 GTSNPN and CDR2 SVGIG (reference sequence). Deletions cut 1 base from V and 4 bases from J, with 12 bases between. The CDR3 covers 14 residues.

This clone was seen a few times. The rearrangement links TRBV27 to TRBJ1-6; 7 bases fit TRBD1. The CDR3 runs to 16 residues. V shed 2 bases, J shed 8 bases, and the junction held 9 bases outside the gene matches. The germline CDR1 and CDR2 sequences are MNHEY and SMNVEV (reference sequence). The DNA for the CDR3 is TGTGCCAGCAGTTTAGGTGGGACAGAGTTCCATTCACCCCTCCACTTT. Its protein is CASSLGGTEFHSPLHF.

The chain links TRBV18 to TRBJ2-7; 7 nucleotides match TRBD1. J lost 5 bases, V lost 6 bases, and 10 bases had no gene match. The CDR3 has 14 amino acids. Germline CDR1 reads KGHSH; CDR2 reads LQKENI. For the CDR3, the DNA is TGTGCCAGCTCCCTTGACAGGGCGGCCCACGAGCAGTACTTC. Protein: CASSLDRAAHEQYF. Combining the CDR3 with reference TRBV18 and TRBJ2-7 gives the whole variable domain NAGVMQNPRHLVRRRGQEARLRCSPMKGHSHVYWYRQLPEEGLKFMVYLQKENIIDESGMPKERFSAEFPKEGPSILRIQQVVRGDSAAYFCASSLDRAAHEQYFGPGTRLTVT.

The chain couples TRBV5-1 to TRBJ1-1; unclear D gene. Trimming stripped 4 bases from V and 3 bases from J, with 13 bases between. CDR3 length equals 14 residues. Germline V gene data show CDR1 as SGHRS and CDR2 as YFSETQ. This CDR3 is CASSLVAGDTEAFF. CDR3 bases: TGCGCCAGCAGCCTGGTCGCCGGAGACACTGAAGCTTTCTTT. Filled out from reference TRBV5-1 and TRBJ1-1, the complete variable domain reads KAGVTQTPRYLIKTRGQQVTLSCSPISGHRSVSWYQQTPGQGLQFLFEYFSETQRNKGNFPGRFSGRQFSNSRSEMNVSTLELGDSALYLCASSLVAGDTEAFFGQGTRLTVV.

V usage is TRBV18 and J usage is TRBJ2-7; 8 bases are a match to TRBD1. CDR1 KGHSH and CDR2 LQKENI come from the germline V gene. With 6 bases clipped from V and 7 bases from J, the junction kept 11 bases outside the gene matches. This CDR3 has 14 residues. CDR3 coding DNA: TGTGCCAGCTCTCTCGGACAGGGATATCGAGAGCAGTACTTC. Residues: CASSLGQGYREQYF.

This clone was seen a single time. The chain is built from TRBV7-9 and TRBJ1-2; tentative D call: TRBD1 (6 bases). With 6 bases removed from V and 6 bases from J, the gap between germline ends came to 29 bases. The CDR3 loop spans 18 amino acids. Germline CDR1 is SEHNR and CDR2 is FQNEAQ (reference sequence). CDR3 amino acids: CASRPRDILGARWDGYTF. CDR3 DNA: TGTGCCAGCAGGCCCCGGGACATCCTTGGTGCGCGGTGGGATGGCTACACCTTC.

The genes are TRBV29-1 and TRBJ1-2; 8 bases align to TRBD1. This CDR3 contains 13 residues. CDR1 and CDR2 (germline): SQVTM, ANQGSEA. The CDR3, as DNA: TGCACCGGAGGGGCAGGGGGCGCCTATGGCTACACCTTC. It specifies CTGGAGGAYGYTF.

This clone has only a few counts. This chain links TRBV4-3 with TRBJ2-5; TRBD1 matches 8 bases. Germline V gene lookup returns CDR1 LGHNA and CDR2 YSLEER. The CDR3 has 15 residues. V lost 3 bases, J lost 5 bases, and 8 bases stayed unmatched. This CDR3 reads CASSQAATGVETQYF. The CDR3 region has the DNA TGCGCCAGCAGCCAGGCTGCGACAGGGGTTGAGACCCAGTACTTC.

V is TRBV30 and J is TRBJ2-7; tentatively, D is TRBD1 (7 bases). The CDR3 totals 14 residues. The germline CDR1 and CDR2 sequences are GTSNPN and SVGIG (reference sequence). V was cut by 1 base and J by 2 bases, with 12 bases left in between. In DNA, the CDR3 is TGTGCCTGGAGTGGGAGGGGGCAAGCCTACGAGCAGTACTTC. Its protein product is CAWSGRGQAYEQYF.

CDR3 sequence: CASSELTGTFLAKNIQYF. The CDR3 nucleotides are TGTGCCAGCAGTGAACTGACAGGGACCTTTCTAGCCAAAAACATTCAGTACTTC. The chain recombines TRBV6-1 with TRBJ2-4, with 7 bases identical to TRBD1. V gave up 2 bases and J gave up 0 bases; unmatched junction bases: 10. Germline CDR1 reads MNHNS; CDR2 reads SASEGT. The CDR3 has 18 residues.

The rearrangement links TRBV4-2 to TRBJ1-2; 9 bases are shared with TRBD1. The CDR3 totals 15 residues. Trimming removed 0 bases from V and 6 bases from J; junction bases left unmatched: 5. The V gene's germline CDR1 is LGHNA and CDR2 YNFKEQ. CDR3 coding DNA: TGTGCCAGCAGCCAAGAGAGGACAGGGGTCCATGGCTACACCTTC. This codes for CASSQERTGVHGYTF.

The CDR3 DNA sequence: TGTGCCAGCAGCGTCGGACAGGGAAGAGCAACTAATGAAAAACTGTTTTTT. This sequence encodes CASSVGQGRATNEKLFF. The V and J genes are TRBV9 and TRBJ1-4; 8 nucleotides agree with TRBD1. Germline loops: CDR1 SGDLS, CDR2 YYNGEE. The V and J ends lost 2 bases and 0 bases, in that order; junction bases with no gene match: 6. The CDR3 loop spans 17 amino acids.

This clone turned up a few times. The V gene is TRBV6-4, the J gene TRBJ1-2; 7 bases agree with TRBD1. CDR3 length: 15 amino acids. V dropped 6 bases and J dropped 4; count of bases not matched to a gene: 11. Germline V gives CDR1 MRHNA, CDR2 SNTAGT. The CDR3 DNA sequence: TGTGCCAGCAGCCAGGACCAGACAGGGTTCTATGGCTACACCTTC. Translated: CASSQDQTGFYGYTF.

The genes are TRBV7-2 and TRBJ1-2; D remains ambiguous. CDR3 size: 16 residues. Germline assignment: CDR1 SGHTA and CDR2 FQGNSA. Trimming removed 5 bases from V and 0 bases from J, with 16 bases in between. CDR3 residues: CASSLDWKITNYGYTF. CDR3 sequence (DNA): TGTGCCAGCAGCCTGGACTGGAAGATAACTAACTATGGCTACACCTTC.

A remark on this clone: At one boundary the junction diverges from the germline segment, which might be a read error. The chain employs TRBV7-7 and TRBJ2-3, with 9 bases matching TRBD1. Germline V gene sequence: CDR1 SSHAT, CDR2 FNYEAQ (reference sequence). The CDR3 is 14 amino acids. The CDR3 region is CASSLGQGWDTQYF. The DNA of the CDR3 is TGTGCTAGCAGCCTCGGACAGGGGTGGGATACGCAGTATTTT. The full variable domain, in which reference TRBV7-7 and TRBJ2-3 provide the parts outside the CDR3, is GAGVSQSPRYKVTKRGQDVTLRCDPISSHATLYWYQQALGQGPEFLTYFNYEAQPDKSGLPSDRFSAERPEGSISTLTIQRTEQRDSAMYRCASSLGQGWDTQYFGPGTRLTVL.

The chain employs TRBV19 and TRBJ1-3; 7 bases are a match to TRBD1. The CDR3 runs to 15 residues. Losses at the gene ends were 7 bases for V and 0 bases for J; bases not matched to a gene: 6. CDR1 is LNHDA, CDR2 SQIVND, per germline (reference sequence). This CDR3 reads CASTLDRSSGNTIYF. The CDR3 nucleotides read TGTGCCAGTACCCTGGACAGGTCCTCTGGAAACACCATATATTTT. The full variable domain, in which reference TRBV19 and TRBJ1-3 provide the parts outside the CDR3, is DGGITQSPKYLFRKEGQNVTLSCEQNLNHDAMYWYRQDPGQGLRLIYYSQIVNDFQKGDIAEGYSVSREKKESFPLTVTSAQKNPTAFYLCASTLDRSSGNTIYFGEGSWLTVV.